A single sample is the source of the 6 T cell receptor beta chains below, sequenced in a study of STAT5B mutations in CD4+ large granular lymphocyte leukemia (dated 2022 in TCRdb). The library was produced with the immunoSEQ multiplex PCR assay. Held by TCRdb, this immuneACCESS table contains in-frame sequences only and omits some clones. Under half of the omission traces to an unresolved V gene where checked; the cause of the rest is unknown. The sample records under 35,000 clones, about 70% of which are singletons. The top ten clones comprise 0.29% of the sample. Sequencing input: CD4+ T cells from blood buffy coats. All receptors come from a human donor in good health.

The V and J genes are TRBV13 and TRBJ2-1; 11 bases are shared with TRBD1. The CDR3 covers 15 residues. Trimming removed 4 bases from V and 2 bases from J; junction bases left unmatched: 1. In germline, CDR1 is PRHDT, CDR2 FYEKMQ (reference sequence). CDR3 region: CASSSGQGAYNEQFF. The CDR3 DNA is TGTGCCAGCAGCTCGGGACAGGGGGCCTACAATGAGCAGTTCTTC.

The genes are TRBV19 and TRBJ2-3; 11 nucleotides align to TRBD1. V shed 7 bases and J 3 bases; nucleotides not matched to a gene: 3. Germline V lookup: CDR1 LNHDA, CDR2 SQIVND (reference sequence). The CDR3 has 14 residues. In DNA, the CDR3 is TGTGCCAGTACCAGGGACAGGGGGACAGATACGCAGTATTTT. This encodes CASTRDRGTDTQYF. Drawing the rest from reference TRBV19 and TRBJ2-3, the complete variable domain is DGGITQSPKYLFRKEGQNVTLSCEQNLNHDAMYWYRQDPGQGLRLIYYSQIVNDFQKGDIAEGYSVSREKKESFPLTVTSAQKNPTAFYLCASTRDRGTDTQYFGPGTRLTVL.

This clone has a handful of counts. The chain's CDR3 is CATWDRATYNEQFF. In DNA, the CDR3 is TGTGCCACCTGGGACAGGGCGACCTACAATGAGCAGTTCTTC. The V and J genes are TRBV19 and TRBJ2-1; 9 bases match TRBD1. The CDR3 runs to 14 residues. V dropped 10 bases and J dropped 2; count of bases not matched to a gene: 6. CDR1 is LNHDA and CDR2 is SQIVND in the germline V gene (reference sequence).

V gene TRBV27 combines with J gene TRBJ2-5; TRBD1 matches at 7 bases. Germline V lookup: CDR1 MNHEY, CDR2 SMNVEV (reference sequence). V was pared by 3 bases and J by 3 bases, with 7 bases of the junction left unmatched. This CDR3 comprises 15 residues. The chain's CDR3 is CASSFRGQLEETQYF. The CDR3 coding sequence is TGTGCCAGCAGTTTCAGGGGACAGTTGGAAGAGACCCAGTACTTC.

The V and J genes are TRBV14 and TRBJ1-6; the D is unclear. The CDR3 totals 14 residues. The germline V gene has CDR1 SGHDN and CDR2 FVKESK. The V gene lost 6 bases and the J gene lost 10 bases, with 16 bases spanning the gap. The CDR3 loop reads CASSRESQASPLHF. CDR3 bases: TGTGCCAGCAGTCGGGAGTCCCAAGCCTCACCCCTCCACTTT.

CDR3 protein: CASSMGLAASNEQFF. The CDR3 DNA is TGTGCCAGCAGTATGGGGTTAGCGGCGAGCAATGAGCAGTTCTTC. This sequence joins TRBV9 and TRBJ2-1; TRBD2 is a possible D gene (6 bases). Germline CDR1 reads SGDLS; CDR2 reads YYNGEE. The V and J ends lost 5 bases and 6 bases respectively, with 18 bases between them. The CDR3 covers 15 residues.